This T cell receptor beta chain was obtained from a study of beta chain features in type 1 diabetes. Sequenced material consisted of expressed TCRB transcripts (all of the isolated RNA was reverse transcribed). Here immunoSEQ multiplex PCR was the method, and the copy in TCRdb shows in-frame clones only, minus some. The profile covers approximately 170,000 clones, with 63% appearing a single time and around 0.096% taken by the ten largest. Comment on this clone: What it binds is unknown. Mismatch with germline at one junction end may stem from a read error.

Study findings and constraints: There was a moderate but significant shortening of TCRB CDR3s in all four CD4+ subsets of Type 1 diabetes patients.

The sequenced sample was naive CD4+ T cells from blood. The TCR comes from a man aged 25-45 years with type 1 diabetes.

CDR3 loop: CASSVPGPGF. CDR3 nucleotide sequence: TGTGCCAGCAGTGTACCGGGCCCCGGGTTC. The chain joins TRBV28 to TRBJ2-7; D gene ambiguous. This CDR3 is 10 amino acids long. Germline V lookup: CDR1 MDHEN, CDR2 SYDVKM.